This is a list of T cell receptor beta chains from one sample in a study of blood T cell repertoires in COVID-19. Using immunoSEQ multiplex PCR, the repertoire was profiled, and TCRdb retains in-frame clones only, with some absent. The sample yields 3,900 or so clones, approximately 90% seen once. The sequenced sample was peripheral blood. Receptors were obtained from a woman in her 70s with active COVID-19. Both conserved end residues are part of each CDR3. Fields, in order: D gene, J gene, clone size, V gene, CDR3 DNA, CDR3 protein. A D gene is named only where the DNA matches it firmly. Clone size is given for some rows only: seen once, a few or many times, or a class if the clone is expanded.

d_gene: NA; j_gene: TRBJ1-1; abundance: once; v_gene: TRBV23-1; CDR3nt: TGCGCCAGCAGCCCCCAACCCCCCGGGGTGAACACTGAAGCTTTCTTT; CDR3aa: CASSPQPPGVNTEAFF
d_gene: NA; j_gene: TRBJ1-1; abundance: NA; v_gene: TRBV29-1; CDR3nt: TGCAGCGTTGAGCGGGGAGCTGAAGCTTTCTTT; CDR3aa: CSVERGAEAFF
d_gene: TRBD1; j_gene: TRBJ1-1; abundance: once; v_gene: TRBV7-9; CDR3nt: TGTGCCAGCAGCGGCAGACAGGGGGCAACTGAAGCTTTCTTT; CDR3aa: CASSGRQGATEAFF
d_gene: TRBD1; j_gene: TRBJ2-7; abundance: NA; v_gene: TRBV23-1; CDR3nt: TGCGCCAGCAGTCACCCCGTGGGACAGTTAATAAGCTACGAGCAGTACTTC; CDR3aa: CASSHPVGQLISYEQYF
d_gene: TRBD1; j_gene: TRBJ1-5; abundance: NA; v_gene: TRBV27; CDR3nt: TGTGCCAGCAGTTTACTGGGACAGGGGGTGAGCAATCAGCCCCAGCATTTT; CDR3aa: CASSLLGQGVSNQPQHF
d_gene: TRBD1; j_gene: TRBJ1-4; abundance: NA; v_gene: TRBV9; CDR3nt: TGTGCCAGCAGCGTACATCCCGGGACAGCTAATGAAAAACTGTTTTTT; CDR3aa: CASSVHPGTANEKLFF
d_gene: TRBD1; j_gene: TRBJ2-7; abundance: NA; v_gene: TRBV24-1; CDR3nt: TGTGCCACCAGATTCGACAGGGGGCTACCTTATGAGCAGTACTTC; CDR3aa: CATRFDRGLPYEQYF
d_gene: NA; j_gene: TRBJ1-6; abundance: few; v_gene: TRBV30; CDR3nt: TGTGCCTGGAGTGTACGGGCGGGCACGGGGGCCCTCCACTTT; CDR3aa: CAWSVRAGTGALHF
d_gene: TRBD2; j_gene: TRBJ2-5; abundance: NA; v_gene: TRBV5-1; CDR3nt: TGCGCCAGCAGCTGGAGACTAGCGGGGGACCAAGAGACCCAGTACTTC; CDR3aa: CASSWRLAGDQETQYF
d_gene: NA; j_gene: TRBJ2-7; abundance: once; v_gene: TRBV10-3; CDR3nt: TGTGCCATCCTAGACCGGGACACCACCTACGAGCAGTACTTC; CDR3aa: CAILDRDTTYEQYF
d_gene: TRBD2; j_gene: TRBJ2-7; abundance: NA; v_gene: TRBV4-1; CDR3nt: TGCGCCAGCAGCCAAGAACAGCGGGGTCTCTACGAGCAGTACTTC; CDR3aa: CASSQEQRGLYEQYF
d_gene: NA; j_gene: TRBJ2-5; abundance: once; v_gene: TRBV20-1; CDR3nt: TGCAGTCCTCGGGGGTCAGAGACCCAGTACTTC; CDR3aa: CSPRGSETQYF
d_gene: TRBD1; j_gene: TRBJ1-2; abundance: NA; v_gene: TRBV5-5; CDR3nt: TGTGCCAGCAGCCTTGACAGGGGCGCTGGCTACACCTTC; CDR3aa: CASSLDRGAGYTF
d_gene: NA; j_gene: TRBJ2-5; abundance: NA; v_gene: TRBV15; CDR3nt: TGTGCCACCAGCAGAAGTTCACACAGGGGAGGAGAGACCCAGTACTTC; CDR3aa: CATSRSSHRGGETQYF
d_gene: NA; j_gene: TRBJ1-6; abundance: NA; v_gene: TRBV2; CDR3nt: TGTGCCAGCAGTGGCAGCGCCAATAATTCACCCCTCCACTTT; CDR3aa: CASSGSANNSPLHF
d_gene: TRBD1; j_gene: TRBJ2-1; abundance: NA; v_gene: TRBV4-1; CDR3nt: TGCGCCAGCAGCCAGGGACCGGGACAGGGCATCGGGGAGCAGTTCTTC; CDR3aa: CASSQGPGQGIGEQFF
d_gene: TRBD1; j_gene: TRBJ1-1; abundance: NA; v_gene: TRBV7-9; CDR3nt: TGTGCCAGCAGCGCCACAGACAGGGCGAACACTGAAGCTTTCTTT; CDR3aa: CASSATDRANTEAFF
d_gene: NA; j_gene: TRBJ2-2; abundance: NA; v_gene: TRBV3-1/TRBV3-2; CDR3nt: TGTGCCAGCAACAGGATGGCTAGCGTTTCCACCGGGGAGCTGTTTTTT; CDR3aa: CASNRMASVSTGELFF
d_gene: TRBD1; j_gene: TRBJ1-5; abundance: NA; v_gene: TRBV6-2/TRBV6-3; CDR3nt: TGTGCCAGCAGTAATACAGGGGTTCGTAGCAATCAGCCCCAGCATTTT; CDR3aa: CASSNTGVRSNQPQHF
d_gene: NA; j_gene: TRBJ1-1; abundance: NA; v_gene: TRBV6-1; CDR3nt: TGTGCCAGCAGTGAAGTCCAGGGGAACACTGAAGCTTTCTTT; CDR3aa: CASSEVQGNTEAFF
d_gene: NA; j_gene: TRBJ1-2; abundance: NA; v_gene: TRBV30; CDR3nt: TGTGCCTGGAAAGCTATACAGGGTTTCTATGGCTACACCTTC; CDR3aa: CAWKAIQGFYGYTF
d_gene: TRBD1; j_gene: TRBJ1-2; abundance: NA; v_gene: TRBV3-1/TRBV3-2; CDR3nt: TGTGCCAGCAGGAAAGAAGTCGACAGGGGCGGCTACACCTTC; CDR3aa: CASRKEVDRGGYTF
d_gene: NA; j_gene: TRBJ2-3; abundance: NA; v_gene: TRBV3-1/TRBV3-2; CDR3nt: TGTGCCAGCAGGGCCGGGGAGTATTTT; CDR3aa: CASRAGEYF
d_gene: TRBD1; j_gene: TRBJ2-3; abundance: NA; v_gene: TRBV7-2; CDR3nt: TGTGCCAGCAGCTTAGCCGCGACAGGGTCGGATACGCAGTATTTT; CDR3aa: CASSLAATGSDTQYF
d_gene: NA; j_gene: TRBJ2-7; abundance: NA; v_gene: TRBV9; CDR3nt: TGTGCCAGCAGCCCCGAGGCACAGGCCTCCTACGAGCAGTACTTC; CDR3aa: CASSPEAQASYEQYF
d_gene: NA; j_gene: TRBJ1-1; abundance: NA; v_gene: TRBV9; CDR3nt: TGTGCCAGCAGCCCCGAGGGTGGGAGGAACACTGAAGCTTTCTTT; CDR3aa: CASSPEGGRNTEAFF
d_gene: NA; j_gene: TRBJ1-1; abundance: NA; v_gene: TRBV12-5; CDR3nt: TGTGCTAGTGGTCCGGCCAGGGTCACTGAAGCTTTCTTT; CDR3aa: CASGPARVTEAFF
d_gene: NA; j_gene: TRBJ2-7; abundance: NA; v_gene: TRBV5-1; CDR3nt: TGCGCCAGCAGCCTAGACTACGAGCAGTACTTC; CDR3aa: CASSLDYEQYF
d_gene: NA; j_gene: TRBJ2-7; abundance: NA; v_gene: TRBV2; CDR3nt: TGTGCCAGCACTAGGGGGGGGGCCTACGAGCAGTACTTC; CDR3aa: CASTRGGAYEQYF
d_gene: TRBD1; j_gene: TRBJ1-4; abundance: NA; v_gene: TRBV19; CDR3nt: TGTGCCAGTAGTAGATGGGGACAGGGGAATGAAAAACTGTTTTTT; CDR3aa: CASSRWGQGNEKLFF
d_gene: TRBD1; j_gene: TRBJ1-5; abundance: NA; v_gene: TRBV5-1; CDR3nt: TGCGCCAGCAGCTGGGGGACAGGGTCACGGCAGCCCCAGCATTTT; CDR3aa: CASSWGTGSRQPQHF
d_gene: NA; j_gene: TRBJ1-1; abundance: NA; v_gene: TRBV13; CDR3nt: TGTGCCAGCAGCCTCGTATCCGTCCACACTGAAGCTTTCTTT; CDR3aa: CASSLVSVHTEAFF
d_gene: NA; j_gene: TRBJ1-1; abundance: NA; v_gene: TRBV5-6; CDR3nt: TGTGCCAGCAGCTTGGCCGGGAACACTGAAGCTTTCTTT; CDR3aa: CASSLAGNTEAFF
d_gene: NA; j_gene: TRBJ2-7; abundance: NA; v_gene: TRBV5-6; CDR3nt: TGTGCCAGCAGCTTTGGAGATAACTACGAGCAGTACTTC; CDR3aa: CASSFGDNYEQYF
d_gene: TRBD1; j_gene: TRBJ1-6; abundance: NA; v_gene: TRBV2; CDR3nt: TGTGCCAGCAGTGGACAGGGCGCCTATAATTCACCCCTCCACTTT; CDR3aa: CASSGQGAYNSPLHF
d_gene: NA; j_gene: TRBJ1-2; abundance: NA; v_gene: TRBV29-1; CDR3nt: TGCAGCGTTGGAGGTGATGGCTACACCTTC; CDR3aa: CSVGGDGYTF
d_gene: TRBD1; j_gene: TRBJ1-1; abundance: NA; v_gene: TRBV5-1; CDR3nt: TGCGCCAGCAGCTTGGATGGACAGGGGAACACTGAAGCTTTCTTT; CDR3aa: CASSLDGQGNTEAFF
d_gene: NA; j_gene: TRBJ1-3; abundance: NA; v_gene: TRBV12-3/TRBV12-4; CDR3nt: TGTGCCAGCAGATTGGGGGGTGGAAACACCATATATTTT; CDR3aa: CASRLGGGNTIYF
d_gene: TRBD1; j_gene: TRBJ1-2; abundance: NA; v_gene: TRBV30; CDR3nt: TGTGCCTGGAAAAGGGACAGGCCATATGGCTACACCTTC; CDR3aa: CAWKRDRPYGYTF
d_gene: TRBD1; j_gene: TRBJ1-5; abundance: NA; v_gene: TRBV6-2/TRBV6-3; CDR3nt: TGTGCCAGCAGTTACCGAGACACAGGGGTTAATCAGCCCCAGCATTTT; CDR3aa: CASSYRDTGVNQPQHF
d_gene: TRBD2; j_gene: TRBJ2-7; abundance: NA; v_gene: TRBV29-1; CDR3nt: TGCAGCGTTGTATGGCGCGGGAGACCCTACGAGCAGTACTTC; CDR3aa: CSVVWRGRPYEQYF
d_gene: NA; j_gene: TRBJ2-5; abundance: NA; v_gene: TRBV12-3/TRBV12-4; CDR3nt: TGTGCCAGCACAACTACTTTGAGGGCCCAGTACTTC; CDR3aa: CASTTTLRAQYF
d_gene: NA; j_gene: TRBJ1-2; abundance: NA; v_gene: TRBV7-9; CDR3nt: TGTGCCAGCAGCTCCCTACCGGAGGGGGGGGCAGTTTATGGCTACACCTTC; CDR3aa: CASSSLPEGGAVYGYTF
d_gene: NA; j_gene: TRBJ2-7; abundance: NA; v_gene: TRBV6-5; CDR3nt: TGTGCCAGCAGGGACGGCGCAGGGGAGCAGTACTTC; CDR3aa: CASRDGAGEQYF
d_gene: TRBD2; j_gene: TRBJ2-3; abundance: NA; v_gene: TRBV24-1; CDR3nt: TGTGCCACCAGTGACTCAAGACTAGCGGGGGGGAACACAGATACGCAGTATTTT; CDR3aa: CATSDSRLAGGNTDTQYF
d_gene: TRBD1; j_gene: TRBJ1-6; abundance: NA; v_gene: TRBV4-3; CDR3nt: TGCGCCAGCAGCCAAGACCGACAGGGCCTCTCACCCCTCCACTTT; CDR3aa: CASSQDRQGLSPLHF
d_gene: NA; j_gene: TRBJ1-2; abundance: NA; v_gene: TRBV29-1; CDR3nt: TGCAGCGTTGCGCCTGGCGGGGCTAACTATGGCTACACCTTC; CDR3aa: CSVAPGGANYGYTF
d_gene: TRBD1; j_gene: TRBJ1-1; abundance: NA; v_gene: TRBV6-6; CDR3nt: TGTGCCAGCAGTTCCGGACAGGGGAACACTGAAGCTTTCTTT; CDR3aa: CASSSGQGNTEAFF
d_gene: TRBD1; j_gene: TRBJ1-2; abundance: once; v_gene: TRBV2; CDR3nt: TGTGCCAGCAGGGAAACAGGGGTAGGGGGCTGCACCTTC; CDR3aa: CASRETGVGGCTF
d_gene: TRBD1; j_gene: TRBJ1-3; abundance: NA; v_gene: TRBV2; CDR3nt: TGTGCCAGCAGGAGGGACAGTGCGACTGGAAACACCATATATTTT; CDR3aa: CASRRDSATGNTIYF
d_gene: TRBD2; j_gene: TRBJ2-2; abundance: NA; v_gene: TRBV25-1; CDR3nt: TGTGCCAGCAGTGTGGTGCCTAGCGGGGGGGCCTCCGGGGAGCTGTTTTTT; CDR3aa: CASSVVPSGGASGELFF
d_gene: TRBD1; j_gene: TRBJ1-3; abundance: NA; v_gene: TRBV5-4; CDR3nt: TGTGCCAGCAGCTCCTCCTACGGGACAGGGGAGGAAAACACCATATATTTT; CDR3aa: CASSSSYGTGEENTIYF
d_gene: NA; j_gene: TRBJ2-7; abundance: NA; v_gene: TRBV7-6; CDR3nt: TGTGCCAGCAGCTTAGGCGGGGGCGGTTACGAGCAGTACTTC; CDR3aa: CASSLGGGGYEQYF